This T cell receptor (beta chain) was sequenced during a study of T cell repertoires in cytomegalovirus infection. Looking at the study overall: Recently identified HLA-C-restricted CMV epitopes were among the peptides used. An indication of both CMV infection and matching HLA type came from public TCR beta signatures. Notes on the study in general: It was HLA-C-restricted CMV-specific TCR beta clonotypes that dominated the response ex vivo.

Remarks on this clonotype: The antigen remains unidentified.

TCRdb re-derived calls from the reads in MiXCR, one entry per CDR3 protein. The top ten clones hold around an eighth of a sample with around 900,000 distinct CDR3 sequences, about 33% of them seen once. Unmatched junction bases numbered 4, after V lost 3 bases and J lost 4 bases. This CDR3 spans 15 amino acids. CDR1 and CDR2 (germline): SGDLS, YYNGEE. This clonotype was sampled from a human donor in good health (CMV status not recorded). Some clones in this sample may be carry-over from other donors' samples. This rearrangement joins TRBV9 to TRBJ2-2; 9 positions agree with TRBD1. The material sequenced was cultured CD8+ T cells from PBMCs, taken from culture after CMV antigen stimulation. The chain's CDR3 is CASSEDRGGTGELFF. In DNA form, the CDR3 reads TGTGCCAGCAGCGAGGACAGGGGAGGCACCGGGGAGCTGTTTTTT.